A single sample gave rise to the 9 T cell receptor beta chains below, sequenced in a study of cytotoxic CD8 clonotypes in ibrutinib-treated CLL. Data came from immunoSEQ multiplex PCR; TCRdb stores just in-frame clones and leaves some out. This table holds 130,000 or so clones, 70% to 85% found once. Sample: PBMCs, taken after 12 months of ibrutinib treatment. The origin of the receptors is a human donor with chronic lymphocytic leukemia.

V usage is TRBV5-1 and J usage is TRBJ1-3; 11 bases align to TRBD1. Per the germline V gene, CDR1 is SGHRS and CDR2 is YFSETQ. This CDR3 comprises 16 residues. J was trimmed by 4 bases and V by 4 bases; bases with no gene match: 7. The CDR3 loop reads CASSVGQGAFGNTIYF. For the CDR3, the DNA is TGCGCCAGCAGCGTCGGACAGGGGGCATTCGGAAACACCATATATTTT.

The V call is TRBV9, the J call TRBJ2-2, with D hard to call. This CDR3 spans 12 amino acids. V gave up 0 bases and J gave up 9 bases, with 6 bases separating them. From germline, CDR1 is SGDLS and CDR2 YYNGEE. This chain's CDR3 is CASSVVGWELFF. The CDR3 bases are TGTGCCAGCAGCGTAGTAGGATGGGAGCTGTTTTTT.

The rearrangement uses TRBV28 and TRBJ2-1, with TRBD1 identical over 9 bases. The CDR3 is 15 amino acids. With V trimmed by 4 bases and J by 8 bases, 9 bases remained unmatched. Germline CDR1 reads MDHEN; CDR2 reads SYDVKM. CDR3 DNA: TGTGCCAGCAGTTCCTCGGGACAGGGTCGGGATGAGCAGTTCTTC. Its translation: CASSSSGQGRDEQFF.

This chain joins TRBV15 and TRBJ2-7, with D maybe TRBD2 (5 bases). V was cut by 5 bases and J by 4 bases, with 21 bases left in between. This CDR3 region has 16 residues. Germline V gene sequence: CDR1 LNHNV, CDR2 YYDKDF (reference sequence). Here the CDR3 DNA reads TGTGCCACCAGCCATAAGAGGGTAACTAGAAGTTACGAGCAGTACTTC. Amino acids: CATSHKRVTRSYEQYF.

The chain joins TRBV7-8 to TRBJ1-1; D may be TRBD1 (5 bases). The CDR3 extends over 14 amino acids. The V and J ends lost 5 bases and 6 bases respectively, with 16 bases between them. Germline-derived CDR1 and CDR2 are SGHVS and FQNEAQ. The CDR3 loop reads CASSLRDRPAEAFF. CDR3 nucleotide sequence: TGTGCCAGCAGCCTCCGGGACCGCCCGGCTGAAGCTTTCTTT.

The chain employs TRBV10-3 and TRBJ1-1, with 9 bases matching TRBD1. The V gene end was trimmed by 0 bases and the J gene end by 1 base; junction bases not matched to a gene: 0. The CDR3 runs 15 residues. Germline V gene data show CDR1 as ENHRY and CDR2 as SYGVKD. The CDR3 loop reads CAISESDRGNTEAFF. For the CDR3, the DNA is TGTGCCATCAGTGAGTCGGACAGGGGGAACACTGAAGCTTTCTTT.

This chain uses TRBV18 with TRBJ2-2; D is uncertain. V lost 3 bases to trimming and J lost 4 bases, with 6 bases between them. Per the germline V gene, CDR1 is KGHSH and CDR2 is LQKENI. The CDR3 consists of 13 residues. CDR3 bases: TGTGCCAGCTCACCCACTTCCACCGGGGAGCTGTTTTTT. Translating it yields CASSPTSTGELFF.

This CDR3 reads CASTPGGLGYGYTF. The CDR3 nucleotides are TGCGCCAGCACCCCAGGAGGCCTAGGCTATGGCTACACCTTC. The chain links TRBV10-2 to TRBJ1-2; no definite D call. V lost 7 bases, J lost 4 bases, and 16 bases lay in between. The germline CDR1 and CDR2 sequences are WSHSY and SAAADI. The CDR3 contains 14 residues.

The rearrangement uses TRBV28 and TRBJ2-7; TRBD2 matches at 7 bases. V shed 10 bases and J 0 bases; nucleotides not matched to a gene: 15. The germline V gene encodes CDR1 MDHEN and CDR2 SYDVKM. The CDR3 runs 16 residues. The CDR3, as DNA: TGTGCCAACTACCTAGCGGACTACCACACCTCCTACGAGCAGTACTTC. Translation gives CANYLADYHTSYEQYF.